The 14 T cell receptor beta chains listed next were all sequenced from one sample in a study of technical replicates of blood from a few donors. Clones were read by immunoSEQ multiplex PCR, and TCRdb kept only the in-frame ones, dropping some. Of around 79,000 clones listed, 90% to 95% were seen once; the top ten hold 0.25%. The sequencing sample was made of T cells isolated from PBMCs. The receptors shown here come from a human donor in good health.

The J gene is TRBJ1-4, the V gene TRBV5-1, with a tentative D call TRBD1 (5 bases). CDR3 length: 15 amino acids. CDR1 and CDR2 from the germline V gene are SGHRS and YFSETQ. Trimming removed 0 bases from V and 6 bases from J, with 12 bases in between. Here the CDR3 reads CASSLVVAGDEKLFF. CDR3 bases: TGCGCCAGCAGCTTGGTGGTAGCGGGGGATGAAAAACTGTTTTTT.

The chain uses TRBV19 and TRBJ2-7, with D hard to call. The length of the CDR3 is 16 residues. Trimming removed 6 bases at V and 2 bases at J, with 20 bases between. Per germline, CDR1 LNHDA and CDR2 SQIVND (reference sequence). CDR3 region: CASRFRQEGHTYEQYF. Written as DNA, the CDR3 is TGTGCCAGTAGATTTCGGCAGGAAGGTCATACCTACGAGCAGTACTTC.

This clone was observed a few times. The chain employs TRBV29-1 and TRBJ1-1; the D is unclear. Between the trimmed V and J ends, which lost 4 bases and 0 bases, there was a span of 9 bases. The CDR3 spans 13 residues. The germline gives CDR1 SQVTM, CDR2 ANQGSEA. CDR3 protein: CSVGGRLNTEAFF. Here the CDR3 DNA reads TGCAGCGTTGGTGGCAGGCTGAACACTGAAGCTTTCTTT.

The chain joins TRBV5-4 to TRBJ2-7, with a tentative D call TRBD2 (7 bases). This CDR3 region has 15 residues. V lost 3 bases and J 2 bases, leaving 15 bases between the germline ends. Germline V CDR1 and CDR2: SGHNT, YYREEE (reference sequence). The CDR3 loop reads CASSSFKGGAYEQYF. CDR3 sequence (DNA): TGTGCCAGCAGCTCTTTTAAAGGGGGGGCCTACGAGCAGTACTTC.

This clone was observed a handful of times. The chain uses TRBV2 and TRBJ1-1, with 10 positions matching TRBD1. The CDR3 totals 12 residues. The V segment lost 8 bases and the J segment 7 bases; nucleotides outside the gene matches: 4. The germline gives CDR1 SNHLY, CDR2 FYNNEI. CDR3 sequence reads: CASRDRGLEAFF. The CDR3 nucleotides read TGTGCCAGCCGGGACAGGGGCCTTGAAGCTTTCTTT.

This rearrangement joins TRBV5-4 to TRBJ2-2, with unresolved D. The length of the CDR3 is 11 residues. Deletions cut 4 bases from V and 8 bases from J, with 6 bases between. Per germline, CDR1 SGHNT and CDR2 YYREEE (reference sequence). This CDR3 reads CASSLEGELFF. CDR3 bases: TGTGCCAGCAGCCTTGAGGGGGAGCTGTTTTTT.

The chain recombines TRBV11-2 with TRBJ1-6; TRBD1 is a possible D gene (6 bases). Deletions cut 2 bases from V and 5 bases from J, with 10 bases between. CDR1 is SGHAT, CDR2 FQNNGV, per germline. The CDR3 runs to 15 residues. The DNA of the CDR3 is TGTGCCAGCAGCTTACGAGACAGGAATAATTCACCCCTCCACTTT. It codes for CASSLRDRNNSPLHF.

The chain couples TRBV11-3 to TRBJ2-1; 14 bases are shared with TRBD2. The J segment lost 7 bases and the V segment lost 5 bases, leaving 4 bases of the junction unmatched. The CDR3 has 15 residues. Germline CDR1 is SGHNT and CDR2 is YENEEA. CDR3 sequence: CASSARLAGGNEQFF. The CDR3 coding sequence is TGTGCCAGCAGCGCACGACTAGCGGGGGGGAATGAGCAGTTCTTC.

The chain employs TRBV2 and TRBJ2-1; D may be TRBD2 (7 bases). Trimming stripped 2 bases from V and 6 bases from J, with 17 bases between. Germline assignment: CDR1 SNHLY and CDR2 FYNNEI. The length of the CDR3 is 16 residues. The CDR3 spells CASSEIVGGRGNEQFF. For the CDR3, the DNA is TGTGCCAGCAGTGAAATTGTGGGGGGGCGAGGCAATGAGCAGTTCTTC.

J is TRBJ2-7 and V is TRBV6-6; TRBD1 matches at 10 bases. This CDR3 comprises 14 residues. V was pared by 9 bases and J by 2 bases, with 7 bases of the junction left unmatched. CDR1 MNHNY and CDR2 SVGAGI come from the germline V gene (reference sequence). The DNA of the CDR3 is TGTGCCAGTATACCGGGACAGGGGACCTACGAGCAGTACTTC. It is translated as CASIPGQGTYEQYF.

The chain uses TRBV7-9 and TRBJ1-2; D is possibly TRBD1 (6 bases). Germline CDR1 SEHNR, CDR2 FQNEAQ (reference sequence). The CDR3 length is 16 residues. The V and J ends lost 5 bases and 2 bases respectively, with 18 bases between them. This CDR3 is CASSTNARGGNYGYTF. As DNA, the CDR3 is TGTGCCAGCAGCACAAACGCAAGGGGGGGAAACTATGGCTACACCTTC. The variable domain in full, completed from reference TRBV7-9 and TRBJ1-2, reads DTGVSQNPRHKITKRGQNVTFRCDPISEHNRLYWYRQTLGQGPEFLTYFQNEAQLEKSRLLSDRFSAERPKGSFSTLEIQRTEQGDSAMYLCASSTNARGGNYGYTFGSGTRLTVV.

DNA for the CDR3: TGTGCCAGCAGTGAAGCTGGACAGGACAGGTCGGAGCAGTACTTC. The encoded protein is CASSEAGQDRSEQYF. V gene TRBV2 combines with J gene TRBJ2-7, with TRBD1 matching over 7 bases. The CDR3 sequence is 15 residues long. V shed 0 bases, J shed 7 bases, and the junction held 9 bases outside the gene matches. Germline-derived CDR1 and CDR2 are SNHLY and FYNNEI.

CDR3 protein: CASSEGDRNSPLHF. In DNA, the CDR3 is TGTGCCAGCAGTGAGGGGGACAGGAATTCACCCCTCCACTTT. V usage is TRBV6-4 and J usage is TRBJ1-6; TRBD1 aligns across 8 bases. The CDR3 has 14 amino acids. Germline trimming cut 3 bases from V and 7 bases from J; bases unmatched to any gene: 2. The germline CDR1 and CDR2 sequences are MRHNA and SNTAGT.

The chain couples TRBV5-5 to TRBJ2-7; no firm D call. This CDR3 is 11 amino acids long. V lost 1 base and J 4 bases, leaving 3 bases between the germline ends. From germline, CDR1 is SGHKS and CDR2 YYEKEE (reference sequence). CDR3 in amino acids: CASSLQYEQYF. CDR3 DNA: TGTGCCAGCAGCTTGCAGTACGAGCAGTACTTC.